These T cell receptor beta chains were read from a single sample in a study of response to subunit inactivated influenza vaccine. TCRdb analysed the RT-PCR reads with MiXCR anew, one entry per CDR3 protein. The sample includes roughly 150,000 distinct CDR3 sequences, approximately 11% seen only once; the top ten take roughly 12%. The sample here was non-naive T cells sorted from PBMCs, taken around seven weeks after vaccination. The receptors originated from a man over 45 who received an inactivated influenza vaccine. The conserved cysteine and the conserved F or W are not part of the CDR3 here. Each record gives: clone size, J gene, V gene, CDR3 protein. A row's size may be missing; if present it is once, few, many or a size class.

clone_size: -; j_call: TRBJ2-2; v_call: TRBV18; cdr3_aa: ASSSTGDTGELF
clone_size: many; j_call: TRBJ2-4; v_call: TRBV24-1; cdr3_aa: ATSDPGTKNIQY
clone_size: many; j_call: TRBJ1-2; v_call: TRBV11-2; cdr3_aa: ASSFSVSSHYGYT
clone_size: -; j_call: TRBJ1-4; v_call: TRBV4-1; cdr3_aa: ASSQVVFAGGAGEKLF
clone_size: few; j_call: TRBJ1-2; v_call: TRBV28; cdr3_aa: ASSARVYYGYT
clone_size: few; j_call: TRBJ1-5; v_call: TRBV28; cdr3_aa: ASVDYSNQPQH
clone_size: -; j_call: TRBJ2-7; v_call: TRBV7-8; cdr3_aa: ASSFGEGLEQY
clone_size: -; j_call: TRBJ2-7; v_call: TRBV20-1; cdr3_aa: SARDLDLYEQY
clone_size: many; j_call: TRBJ2-4; v_call: TRBV5-1; cdr3_aa: ASSPATTQKNIQY
clone_size: few; j_call: TRBJ1-5; v_call: TRBV7-2; cdr3_aa: ASSPQGLGNQPQH
clone_size: few; j_call: TRBJ1-5; v_call: TRBV2; cdr3_aa: ASSVQYNQPQH
clone_size: many; j_call: TRBJ2-7; v_call: TRBV5-1; cdr3_aa: ASGLAGRHEQY
clone_size: few; j_call: TRBJ2-5; v_call: TRBV4-3; cdr3_aa: ASSQDDWGTQY
clone_size: -; j_call: TRBJ2-2; v_call: TRBV4-2; cdr3_aa: ASSQDPHLDTGELF
clone_size: few; j_call: TRBJ2-5; v_call: TRBV20-1; cdr3_aa: SARDNRVWEVSGRQETQY
clone_size: many; j_call: TRBJ2-1; v_call: TRBV7-6; cdr3_aa: ASSLALFTTFNEQF